This entry lists 13 T cell receptor beta chains sequenced from one sample in a study of cytomegalovirus exposure and HLA in healthy donors. The PCR contained 60 Vbeta and 13 Jbeta primers. Sequenced by immunoSEQ multiplex PCR; TCRdb stores in-frame clones only, minus some. This table has over 80,000 clones, approximately 80% appearing once. The sequencing sample was made of PBMCs. Receptors were obtained from a man in his sixties in good health and CMV-seropositive.

In DNA, the CDR3 is TGTGCCAGCAGCCCCCGTGGGGGGGTAGGCGAGCAGTACTTC. The encoded protein is CASSPRGGVGEQYF. The J gene is TRBJ2-7, the V gene TRBV9; TRBD2 aligns across 7 bases. With 4 bases clipped from V and 6 bases from J, the junction kept 10 bases outside the gene matches. This CDR3 is 14 amino acids long. Germline lookup yields CDR1 SGDLS and CDR2 YYNGEE.

This chain joins TRBV19 and TRBJ1-6; D unclear. Trimming left V 1 base short and J 2 bases short, with 9 bases between. The CDR3 consists of 16 residues. Germline CDR1 LNHDA, CDR2 SQIVND (reference sequence). CDR3: CASSIGFQAYNSPLHF. DNA of the CDR3: TGTGCCAGTAGTATAGGATTCCAGGCCTATAATTCACCCCTCCACTTT.

This CDR3 reads CASSDTGTRGYTF. The CDR3 DNA reads TGTGCCAGCAGCGATACCGGGACAAGGGGCTACACCTTC. The chain employs TRBV2 and TRBJ1-2; tentative D call: TRBD1 (6 bases). Germline loops: CDR1 SNHLY, CDR2 FYNNEI. The CDR3 is 13 residues long. Trimming took 6 bases from V and 8 from J, leaving 16 bases between them.

V is TRBV18 and J is TRBJ1-6, with TRBD1 matching 9 bases. V lost 3 bases, J lost 9 bases, and 9 bases stayed unmatched. Looked up from germline, CDR1 is KGHSH and CDR2 is LQKENI. The CDR3 has 16 residues. CDR3 DNA: TGTGCCAGCTCACCTCTGACCGGGACAGGGACTTCACCCCTCCACTTT. Translated, it gives CASSPLTGTGTSPLHF.

This clone was recorded only once. The chain carries TRBV4-2 and TRBJ2-3; the match to TRBD2 covers 12 bases. The V and J ends lost 0 bases and 6 bases, in that order; junction bases with no gene match: 7. The CDR3 runs to 17 residues. Germline CDR1 LGHNA, CDR2 YNFKEQ. Here the CDR3 DNA reads TGTGCCAGCAGCCAAGAGTCACTAGCGGGGGGTGGGGATACGCAGTATTTT. This codes for CASSQESLAGGGDTQYF.

The V and J genes are TRBV28 and TRBJ2-1, with D maybe TRBD1 (5 bases). There are 13 residues in the CDR3. Per germline, CDR1 MDHEN and CDR2 SYDVKM. V dropped 6 bases and J dropped 8 bases, with 14 bases sitting between them. The CDR3 sequence is CASRTSGIDEQFF. The CDR3 nucleotides read TGTGCCAGCAGGACTTCAGGGATCGATGAGCAGTTCTTC.

This chain joins TRBV19 and TRBJ2-1; perhaps TRBD2 as D (6 bases). V was pared by 3 bases and J by 2 bases, with 8 bases between. CDR1 and CDR2 (germline): LNHDA, SQIVND (reference sequence). There are 14 residues in the CDR3. CDR3 sequence: CASSMGLAYNEQFF. CDR3 in DNA: TGTGCCAGTAGTATGGGACTGGCCTACAATGAGCAGTTCTTC.

The chain carries TRBV29-1 and TRBJ2-3, with 8 bases matching TRBD1. Germline V gene sequence: CDR1 SQVTM, CDR2 ANQGSEA. V gave up 5 bases and J gave up 2 bases; unmatched junction bases: 3. The CDR3 spans 13 residues. This chain's CDR3 is CSVTGGNTDTQYF. The CDR3 DNA follows: TGCAGCGTTACAGGGGGTAACACAGATACGCAGTATTTT.

The chain employs TRBV4-1 and TRBJ2-7; 9 bases are a match to TRBD2. Germline trimming cut 4 bases from V and 2 bases from J; bases unmatched to any gene: 3. CDR3 length equals 14 residues. Germline V gene data show CDR1 as MGHRA and CDR2 as YSYEKL. The CDR3 DNA sequence: TGCGCCAGCAGCCTGAGCGGGGGGACCTACGAGCAGTACTTC. The encoded protein is CASSLSGGTYEQYF.

The V call is TRBV18, the J call TRBJ2-7; 10 bases agree with TRBD2. J was trimmed by 0 bases and V by 6 bases; bases with no gene match: 14. This CDR3 is 18 amino acids long. Germline assignment: CDR1 KGHSH and CDR2 LQKENI. Written as DNA, the CDR3 is TGTGCCAGCTCGCCGGGGCTAGCGGGGGCCCAAAGCTCCTACGAGCAGTACTTC. Translation: CASSPGLAGAQSSYEQYF.

This clone turned up a few times. The rearrangement uses TRBV5-4 and TRBJ2-5; possible D gene TRBD1, 6 bases. The CDR3 runs 14 residues. Germline CDR1 is SGHNT and CDR2 is YYREEE (reference sequence). The V end lost 0 bases, the J end lost 6 bases, and 12 bases lay between the germline ends. The CDR3 loop reads CASSLDAGTKTQYF. For the CDR3, the DNA is TGTGCCAGCAGCTTGGACGCAGGGACAAAGACCCAGTACTTC.

This clone appeared a single time. The CDR3 region is CASSLEGDRYSPLHF. CDR3 nucleotide sequence: TGTGCCAGCAGCTTAGAAGGGGATCGGTATTCACCCCTCCACTTT. The chain has TRBV7-9 and TRBJ1-6; tentatively, D is TRBD1 (5 bases). V lost 1 base and J 8 bases, leaving 12 bases between the germline ends. CDR3 length: 15 residues. The germline CDR1 and CDR2 sequences are SEHNR and FQNEAQ (reference sequence).

There are a few counts of this clone. The J gene is TRBJ1-1, the V gene TRBV2, with D hard to call. The CDR3 is 13 amino acids. V gave up 7 bases and J gave up 4 bases, with 13 bases separating them. Germline V lookup: CDR1 SNHLY, CDR2 FYNNEI. This chain's CDR3 is CASTSGVGTEAFF. The CDR3 nucleotides read TGTGCCAGCACGTCAGGTGTGGGCACTGAAGCTTTCTTT.